One and the same sample provided the 3 T cell receptor beta chains below, sequenced in a study of cytomegalovirus exposure and HLA in healthy donors. Primers for the PCR totalled 60 Vbeta and 13 Jbeta. Libraries were prepared by immunoSEQ multiplex PCR; TCRdb keeps only in-frame clonotypes and omits some of them. The repertoire holds around 130,000 clones, with around 65% as singletons. The material sequenced was PBMCs. The receptors come from a male donor in good health and CMV-seronegative.

J is TRBJ2-7 and V is TRBV5-5; the match to TRBD1 covers 7 bases. Germline V gene lookup returns CDR1 SGHKS and CDR2 YYEKEE (reference sequence). After removal of 4 bases from V and 7 bases from J, the junction contained 2 bases not matched to a gene. CDR3 length: 11 amino acids. In DNA, the CDR3 is TGTGCCAGCAGCACGACAGGGGAGCAGTACTTC. Its translation: CASSTTGEQYF.

The chain is built from TRBV2 and TRBJ2-3, with D perhaps TRBD2 (6 bases). Trimming stripped 7 bases from V and 2 bases from J, with 19 bases between. There are 16 residues in the CDR3. From germline, CDR1 is SNHLY and CDR2 FYNNEI. CDR3 coding DNA: TGTGCCAGCAAATTGAAATCGGGGGTTCTCACAGATACGCAGTATTTT. It specifies CASKLKSGVLTDTQYF.

Comment on this clone: The junction departs from germline at one end; a sequencing error may be responsible. Other DNA variants within this sample encode the same CDR3. The chain carries TRBV15 and TRBJ2-5; possibly TRBD1 for D (6 bases). Germline lookup yields CDR1 LNHNV and CDR2 YYDKDF (reference sequence). The CDR3 is 14 residues long. The CDR3 spells CATSRGGDLETQYF. The CDR3 nucleotides are TGTGCCACCAGTAGAGGGGGAGACTTAGAGACCCAGTACTTC.